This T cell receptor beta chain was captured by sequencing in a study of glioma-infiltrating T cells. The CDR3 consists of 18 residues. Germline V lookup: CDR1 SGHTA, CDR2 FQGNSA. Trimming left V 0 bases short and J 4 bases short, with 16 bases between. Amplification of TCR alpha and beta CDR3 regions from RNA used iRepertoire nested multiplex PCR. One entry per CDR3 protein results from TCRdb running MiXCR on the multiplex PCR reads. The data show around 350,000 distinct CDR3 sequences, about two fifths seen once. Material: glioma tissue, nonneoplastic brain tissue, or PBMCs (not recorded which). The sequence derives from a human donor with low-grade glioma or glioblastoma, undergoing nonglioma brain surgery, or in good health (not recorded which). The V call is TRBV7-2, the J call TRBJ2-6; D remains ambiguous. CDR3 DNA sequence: TGTGCCAGCAGCTTAGCCGCCATCCCTTTATCCGGGGCCAACGTCCTGACTTTC. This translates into CASSLAAIPLSGANVLTF.